Shown below are 32 T cell receptor beta chains from a single sample sequenced in a study of blood T cell repertoires in COVID-19. TCRdb's table, derived via immunoSEQ multiplex PCR, lists solely in-frame clones and lacks some. The sample holds roughly 670,000 clones, around 90% seen once. Specimen: peripheral blood. All receptors derive from a woman aged 18-29 years with acute or convalescent COVID-19.

The table lists this clone with a count of one. V usage is TRBV19 and J usage is TRBJ1-5; the match to TRBD1 covers 9 bases. After removal of 7 bases from V and 4 bases from J, the junction contained 17 bases not matched to a gene. The CDR3 runs to 18 residues. The germline V gene has CDR1 LNHDA and CDR2 SQIVND (reference sequence). The CDR3 reads CASKSGRTGAGVNQPQHF. The CDR3 DNA sequence: TGTGCCAGTAAATCAGGACGGACAGGGGCGGGGGTTAATCAGCCCCAGCATTTT. The full variable domain, in which reference TRBV19 and TRBJ1-5 provide the parts outside the CDR3, is DGGITQSPKYLFRKEGQNVTLSCEQNLNHDAMYWYRQDPGQGLRLIYYSQIVNDFQKGDIAEGYSVSREKKESFPLTVTSAQKNPTAFYLCASKSGRTGAGVNQPQHFGDGTRLSIL.

The V gene is TRBV29-1, the J gene TRBJ1-1, with D possibly being TRBD1 (5 bases). V lost 4 bases to trimming and J lost 4 bases, with 10 bases between them. In germline, CDR1 is SQVTM, CDR2 ANQGSEA. The CDR3 has 12 amino acids. The CDR3 region has the DNA TGCAGCGTTGGGCCAGGGCCCACTGAAGCTTTCTTT. Its protein product is CSVGPGPTEAFF.

This chain connects TRBV10-1 to TRBJ2-1, with 8 bases identical to TRBD2. Germline lookup yields CDR1 WNHNN and CDR2 SYGVQD (reference sequence). CDR3 length: 16 residues. V lost 3 bases and J lost 1; bases outside the gene matches: 5. CDR3 amino acids: CASSERLARSYNEQFF. CDR3 coding DNA: TGCGCCAGCAGTGAACGACTAGCGCGTTCCTACAATGAGCAGTTCTTC.

V usage is TRBV7-2 and J usage is TRBJ1-2, with unresolved D. This CDR3 region has 14 residues. CDR1 is SGHTA, CDR2 FQGNSA, per germline. Trimming cost V 0 bases and J 4 bases, with 9 bases left between them. CDR3 bases: TGTGCCAGCAGCTTAGCTAGGACTTTCTATGGCTACACCTTC. Its protein is CASSLARTFYGYTF.

V and J are TRBV7-3 and TRBJ2-3; a possible D gene is TRBD1 (6 bases). The CDR3 runs 14 residues. Germline CDR1 is SGHTA and CDR2 is FQGTGA. V dropped 6 bases and J dropped 4 bases, with 14 bases sitting between them. The CDR3 sequence is CASSSLQGPDTQYF. The CDR3 DNA reads as TGTGCCAGCAGTTCCTTACAGGGCCCAGATACGCAGTATTTT.

The chain recombines TRBV6-2 or TRBV6-3 with TRBJ1-1, with TRBD1 as a possible D gene (6 bases). V was trimmed by 4 bases and J by 0 bases, leaving 12 bases between them. CDR1 is MNHEY, CDR2 SVGEGT, per germline. This CDR3 has 15 residues. The CDR3, as DNA: TGTGCCAGCAGTTCAAGGACAGACATGAACACTGAAGCTTTCTTT. It specifies CASSSRTDMNTEAFF.

The chain joins TRBV28 to TRBJ1-1; TRBD1 aligns across 7 bases. With V trimmed by 5 bases and J by 10 bases, 7 bases remained unmatched. The CDR3 has 12 residues. Germline V gene data show CDR1 as MDHEN and CDR2 as SYDVKM. In DNA form, the CDR3 reads TGTGCCAGCAGTCTAAGGGGGCTCGTAGCTTTCTTT. It encodes CASSLRGLVAFF.

V is TRBV2 and J is TRBJ1-2, with 11 nucleotides matching TRBD1. The V gene end was trimmed by 4 bases and the J gene end by 8 bases; junction bases not matched to a gene: 9. The CDR3 covers 15 residues. Germline V gene sequence: CDR1 SNHLY, CDR2 FYNNEI. The chain's CDR3 is CASSGSGTGGEGYTF. The CDR3 nucleotides read TGTGCCAGCAGTGGAAGCGGGACAGGGGGAGAGGGCTACACCTTC.

V is TRBV5-1 and J is TRBJ2-5, with 7 bases fitting TRBD2. This CDR3 is 13 amino acids long. Germline V lookup: CDR1 SGHRS, CDR2 YFSETQ. V was pared by 4 bases and J by 4 bases, with 4 bases of the junction left unmatched. DNA of the CDR3: TGCGCCAGCAGCGCCGGGGGGAGAGAGACCCAGTACTTC. Protein product: CASSAGGRETQYF.

The CDR3 here is CASRAAPNTEAFF. CDR3 bases: TGCGCCAGCAGGGCGGCCCCGAACACTGAAGCTTTCTTT. V usage is TRBV5-1 and J usage is TRBJ1-1, with D uncertain. CDR1 is SGHRS, CDR2 YFSETQ, per germline. CDR3 length: 13 residues. The V end was cut by 5 bases, the J end by 1 base, with 9 bases between. The complete variable domain, with remaining parts taken from reference TRBV5-1 and TRBJ1-1, reads KAGVTQTPRYLIKTRGQQVTLSCSPISGHRSVSWYQQTPGQGLQFLFEYFSETQRNKGNFPGRFSGRQFSNSRSEMNVSTLELGDSALYLCASRAAPNTEAFFGQGTRLTVV.

The chain has TRBV5-1 and TRBJ1-5, with 8 positions matching TRBD1. Trimming removed 0 bases from V and 7 bases from J; junction bases left unmatched: 6. In germline, CDR1 is SGHRS, CDR2 YFSETQ. CDR3 size: 15 residues. The CDR3: CASSLVGQVGQPQHF. CDR3 in DNA: TGCGCCAGCAGCTTGGTGGGACAGGTAGGACAGCCCCAGCATTTT.

The chain joins TRBV7-2 to TRBJ1-2, with D uncertain. The germline CDR1 and CDR2 sequences are SGHTA and FQGNSA. V dropped 3 bases and J dropped 2 bases, with 10 bases sitting between them. This CDR3 has 14 amino acids. CDR3: CASSFRYGNYGYTF. In DNA form, the CDR3 reads TGTGCCAGCAGCTTTAGGTACGGGAACTATGGCTACACCTTC.

This chain connects TRBV7-2 to TRBJ2-7; a weak D match, TRBD2 (8 bases). Germline CDR1 reads SGHTA; CDR2 reads FQGNSA. The CDR3 is 15 amino acids. The ends were cut back, 5 bases at V and 1 base at J, with 15 bases in the middle. This CDR3 is CASSRGGQTSYEQYF. In DNA, the CDR3 is TGTGCCAGCAGCCGGGGGGGACAGACTTCCTACGAGCAGTACTTC.

The CDR3 here is CASSLFRGVSGDTDTQYF. The CDR3, as DNA: TGTGCCAGCAGTTTGTTTCGGGGGGTCTCCGGAGACACAGATACGCAGTATTTT. V is TRBV27 and J is TRBJ2-3; 7 bases are a match to TRBD2. The J segment lost 2 bases and the V segment lost 3 bases, leaving 14 bases of the junction unmatched. This CDR3 comprises 18 residues. Germline CDR1 and CDR2: MNHEY and SMNVEV (reference sequence).

This chain links TRBV4-3 with TRBJ1-5; D unclear. Per the germline V gene, CDR1 is LGHNA and CDR2 is YSLEER. Trimming stripped 1 base from V and 0 bases from J, with 19 bases between. This CDR3 is 19 amino acids long. CDR3 loop: CASSQVYTQIDFSNQPQHF. Here the CDR3 DNA reads TGCGCCAGCAGCCAAGTTTACACCCAAATCGACTTTAGCAATCAGCCCCAGCATTTT.

The chain is built from TRBV2 and TRBJ1-2, with a tentative D call TRBD1 (5 bases). Per germline, CDR1 SNHLY and CDR2 FYNNEI. V lost 4 bases, J lost 10 bases, and 25 bases lay in between. This CDR3 region has 16 residues. In nucleotides, the CDR3 is TGTGCCAGCAGTGTAAATACCCGCCCAGGGAGGGACGACTACACCTTC. It encodes CASSVNTRPGRDDYTF.

This sequence joins TRBV25-1 and TRBJ2-7, with TRBD2 matching over 7 bases. The CDR3 has 14 residues. Germline lookup yields CDR1 MGHDK and CDR2 SYGVNS. J was trimmed by 2 bases and V by 7 bases; bases with no gene match: 8. Here the CDR3 DNA reads TGTGCCAGCACCGAAACGGGGGGACCCTACGAGCAGTACTTC. This gives the protein CASTETGGPYEQYF.

The chain employs TRBV4-3 and TRBJ2-3; 13 bases fit TRBD2. Trimming at V came to 1 base and at J to 4 bases, leaving 8 bases not matched to a gene. CDR1 and CDR2 (germline): LGHNA, YSLEER. The CDR3 is 18 amino acids. DNA for the CDR3: TGCGCCAGCAGCCAAGGGACTAGCGGGGGAGAGGGTGCAGATACGCAGTATTTT. It specifies CASSQGTSGGEGADTQYF.

This clone is a singleton in its sample. This chain joins TRBV19 and TRBJ1-1; 9 nucleotides line up with TRBD1. Trimming cost V 6 bases and J 5 bases; bases outside gene matches: 16. The CDR3 is 17 residues long. Germline V lookup: CDR1 LNHDA, CDR2 SQIVND (reference sequence). The chain's CDR3 is CASSLLRDRDPKTEAFF. The CDR3 bases are TGTGCCAGTAGCCTACTCCGGGACAGGGACCCGAAAACTGAAGCTTTCTTT.

This clone was recorded only once. This rearrangement joins TRBV24-1 to TRBJ1-2; D not resolved. The V end was cut by 7 bases, the J end by 7 bases, with 18 bases between. This CDR3 comprises 14 residues. Germline V gene lookup returns CDR1 KGHDR and CDR2 SFDVKD. CDR3 nucleotides: TGTGCCACCAGCCCCGGGAAAGGAGGAGGTGGCTACACCTTC. Its translation: CATSPGKGGGGYTF.

The chain has TRBV21-1 and TRBJ1-5; the D call TRBD1 from the table was never checked on the DNA. TRBV21-1 corresponds to a pseudogene. CDR3 length: 17 amino acids. The CDR3 DNA reads as TGTGCCAGCAGCAAACTTTGCCAGGGGTCAACAAATCAGCCCCAGCATTTT. Its translation is CASSKLCQGSTNQPQHF.

The V gene is TRBV5-1, the J gene TRBJ2-1; D perhaps matches TRBD2 (6 bases). This CDR3 spans 15 amino acids. Between the trimmed V and J ends, which lost 0 bases and 4 bases, there was a span of 11 bases. Germline V lookup: CDR1 SGHRS, CDR2 YFSETQ. CDR3 region: CASSLAGGFYNEQFF. The CDR3, as DNA: TGCGCCAGCAGCTTGGCCGGGGGATTTTACAATGAGCAGTTCTTC.

The chain carries TRBV29-1 and TRBJ2-4; TRBD2 is a possible D gene (5 bases). Trimming left V 6 bases short and J 9 bases short, with 12 bases between. The CDR3 contains 11 residues. Germline assignment: CDR1 SQVTM and CDR2 ANQGSEA. CDR3 in DNA: TGCAGCGTGGCCCCCGAGGGCATTCAGTACTTC. Protein product: CSVAPEGIQYF.

The V and J genes are TRBV6-5 and TRBJ1-2, with 9 bases lining up with TRBD1. CDR1 is MNHEY, CDR2 SVGAGI, per germline. After removal of 3 bases from V and 5 bases from J, the junction contained 10 bases not matched to a gene. This CDR3 has 16 residues. This CDR3 reads CASSYSGQGFTYGYTF. The CDR3 nucleotides are TGTGCCAGCAGTTATTCCGGACAGGGGTTTACGTATGGCTACACCTTC.

This rearrangement joins TRBV2 to TRBJ1-1; 7 nucleotides align to TRBD1. With V trimmed by 8 bases and J by 2 bases, 5 bases remained unmatched. This CDR3 has 13 residues. Germline CDR1 reads SNHLY; CDR2 reads FYNNEI. The CDR3 region is CASLGQTNTEAFF. The CDR3 nucleotides are TGTGCCAGCCTGGGACAGACAAACACTGAAGCTTTCTTT.

The chain couples TRBV12-5 to TRBJ1-6; D unresolved. The CDR3 is made up of 20 amino acids. Germline V gives CDR1 LGHNT, CDR2 FRNRAP. V lost 10 bases and J 10 bases, leaving 38 bases between the germline ends. CDR3 sequence: CATLDRLAPIGQGPKSPLHF. Here the CDR3 DNA reads TGTGCTACCTTGGACCGCCTAGCTCCTATCGGTCAAGGCCCAAAGTCACCCCTCCACTTT.

Written as DNA, the CDR3 is TGCGCCAGCAGCCACGCCTCACAGGTCACTGAAGCTTTCTTT. Protein: CASSHASQVTEAFF. V is TRBV4-3 and J is TRBJ1-1; D possibly corresponds to TRBD1 (5 bases). The V gene's germline CDR1 is LGHNA and CDR2 YSLEER. The CDR3 contains 14 residues. The V gene lost 3 bases and the J gene lost 4 bases, with 12 bases spanning the gap.

The rearrangement links TRBV6-1 to TRBJ2-4, with 8 nucleotides matching TRBD1. The CDR3 sequence is 16 residues long. CDR1 and CDR2 from the germline V gene are MNHNS and SASEGT. V trimming: 2 bases; J trimming: 2 bases; junction bases outside the gene matches: 5. The CDR3 sequence is CASSERQGKTKNIQYF. The CDR3 DNA follows: TGTGCCAGCAGTGAACGACAGGGGAAGACCAAAAACATTCAGTACTTC.

This chain links TRBV6-6 with TRBJ1-1, with D maybe TRBD1 (5 bases). Looked up from germline, CDR1 is MNHNY and CDR2 is SVGAGI (reference sequence). V shed 6 bases and J shed 2 bases, with 13 bases lying between them. The CDR3 extends over 14 amino acids. This chain's CDR3 is CASRYGHLNTEAFF. The CDR3 DNA reads as TGTGCCAGCAGATACGGACATCTAAACACTGAAGCTTTCTTT.

The chain is built from TRBV14 and TRBJ1-1; tentative D call: TRBD1 (5 bases). The germline CDR1 and CDR2 sequences are SGHDN and FVKESK. CDR3 length: 16 amino acids. The V and J ends lost 1 base and 0 bases respectively, with 12 bases between them. DNA for the CDR3: TGTGCCAGCAGCCAAGGGTTGCAGGGAATGAACACTGAAGCTTTCTTT. Translation gives CASSQGLQGMNTEAFF.

CDR3: CATSRDRGGVKLFF. For the CDR3, the DNA is TGTGCCACCAGCAGAGATCGGGGGGGGGTGAAACTGTTTTTT. This sequence joins TRBV15 and TRBJ1-4; TRBD1 is a possible D gene (5 bases). Looked up from germline, CDR1 is LNHNV and CDR2 is YYDKDF (reference sequence). Trimming left V 0 bases short and J 11 bases short, with 13 bases between. The CDR3 totals 14 residues.

The CDR3 sequence: CASSSGRGYEQYF. The CDR3 DNA reads TGTGCCAGCAGCTCCGGACGGGGGTACGAGCAGTACTTC. The V gene is TRBV9, the J gene TRBJ2-7, with a possible D match to TRBD2 (6 bases). There are 13 residues in the CDR3. Germline V gene sequence: CDR1 SGDLS, CDR2 YYNGEE. Trimming left V 4 bases short and J 4 bases short, with 12 bases between.